This T cell receptor beta chain was sequenced during a study of blood T cell repertoires in COVID-19. About the study: PBMCs, B-cell-depleted T cells, or T cells were the source of the cDNA or gDNA that made up the material.

The CDR3 is made up of 13 amino acids. V lost 0 bases to trimming and J lost 4 bases, with 7 bases between them. Repertoires were generated with immunoSEQ multiplex PCR, while TCRdb's copy carries only in-frame clones and drops some. This table holds 80,000 to 100,000 clones, 75% to 85% found once. Sequenced: peripheral blood. This sequence originates from a human donor in a cohort sampled during active COVID-19. The V gene is TRBV12-3 or TRBV12-4, the J gene TRBJ2-7, with a tentative D call TRBD1 (5 bases). The CDR3 bases are TGTGCCAGCAGTTTAGCCGACAGATACGAGCAGTACTTC. It is translated as CASSLADRYEQYF.